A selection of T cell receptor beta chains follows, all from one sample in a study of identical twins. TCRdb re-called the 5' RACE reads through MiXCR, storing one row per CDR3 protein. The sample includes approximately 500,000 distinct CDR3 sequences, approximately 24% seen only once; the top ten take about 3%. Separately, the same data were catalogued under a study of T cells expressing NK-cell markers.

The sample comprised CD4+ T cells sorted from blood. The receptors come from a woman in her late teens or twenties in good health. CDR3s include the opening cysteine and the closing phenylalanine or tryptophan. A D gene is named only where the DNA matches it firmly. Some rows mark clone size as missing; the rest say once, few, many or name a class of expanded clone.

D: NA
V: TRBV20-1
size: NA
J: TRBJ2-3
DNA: TGCAGTGCCTCACGGCTACAGGGCGTCACAGATACGCAGTATTTT
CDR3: CSASRLQGVTDTQYF

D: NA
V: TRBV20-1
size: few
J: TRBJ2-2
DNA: TGCAGTGCTAGAGATTCAGGAGAGTACACCGGGGAGCTGTTTTTT
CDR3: CSARDSGEYTGELFF

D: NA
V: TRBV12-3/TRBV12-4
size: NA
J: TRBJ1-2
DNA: TGTGCCAGCAGTTTAGAAGAGGGGTTGTATGGCTACACCTTC
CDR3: CASSLEEGLYGYTF

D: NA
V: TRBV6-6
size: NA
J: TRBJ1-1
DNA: TGTGCCAGCAGTTACCGGGCGTATGAAGCTTTCTTT
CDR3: CASSYRAYEAFF

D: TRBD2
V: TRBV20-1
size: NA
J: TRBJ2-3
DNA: TGCAGTAAAGCGGGAGAATTGTCAGATACGCAGTATTTT
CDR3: CSKAGELSDTQYF

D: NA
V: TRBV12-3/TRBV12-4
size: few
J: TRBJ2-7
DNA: TGTGCCAGCGGGTCTCGGACAGCATACGAGCAGTACTTC
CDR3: CASGSRTAYEQYF

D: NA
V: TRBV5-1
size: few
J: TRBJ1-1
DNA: TGCGCCAGCAGCTCTACTCTATCATCGAACACTGAAGCTTTCTTT
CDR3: CASSSTLSSNTEAFF

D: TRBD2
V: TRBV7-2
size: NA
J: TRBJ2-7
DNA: TGTGCCAGCAGCTTAGATAGCGGGGGGGAATACTACGAGCAGTACTTC
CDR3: CASSLDSGGEYYEQYF

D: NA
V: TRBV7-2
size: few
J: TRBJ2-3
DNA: TGTGCCAGCAGCTTTCTCACGGGACCAGATACGCAGTATTTT
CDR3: CASSFLTGPDTQYF

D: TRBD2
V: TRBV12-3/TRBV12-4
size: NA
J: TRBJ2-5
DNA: TGTGCCAGCAGTTTAGCGCGGCTAGCGGGGGGAAATCAAGAGACCCAGTACTTC
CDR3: CASSLARLAGGNQETQYF

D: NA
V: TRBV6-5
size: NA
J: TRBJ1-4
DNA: TGTGCCAGCAGTTGGGGGAGGAGTAATAATGAAAAACTGTTTTTT
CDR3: CASSWGRSNNEKLFF

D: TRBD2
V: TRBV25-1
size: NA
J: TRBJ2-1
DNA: TGTGCCAGCAAACGGGGGGGGTTATACAATGAGCAGTTCTTC
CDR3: CASKRGGLYNEQFF

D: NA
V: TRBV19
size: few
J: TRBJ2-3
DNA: TGTGCCAGTAGTATATCCCCGAATACGCAGTATTTT
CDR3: CASSISPNTQYF

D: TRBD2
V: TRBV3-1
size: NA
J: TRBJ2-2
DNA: TGTGCCAGCAGCCAACTACTAGCGGGAGGGCCTGGGGAGCTGTTTTTT
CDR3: CASSQLLAGGPGELFF

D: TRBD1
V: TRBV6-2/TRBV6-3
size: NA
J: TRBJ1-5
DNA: TGTGCCAGCAGACGACAGGGCGGTCAGCCCCAGCATTTT
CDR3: CASRRQGGQPQHF

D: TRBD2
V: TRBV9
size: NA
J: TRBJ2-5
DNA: TGTGCCAGCAGCGCGCTTGGACTAGCGGGGTCAGAGACCCAGTACTTC
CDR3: CASSALGLAGSETQYF

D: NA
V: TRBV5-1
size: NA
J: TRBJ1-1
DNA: TGCGCCAGCAGCTTGGAGGGCACAGGGCGAAACACTGAAGCTTTCTTT
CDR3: CASSLEGTGRNTEAFF

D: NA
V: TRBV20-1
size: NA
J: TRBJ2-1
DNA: TGCAGTGCTAGTCGGGACCCCGTAGGTGAGCAGTTCTTC
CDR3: CSASRDPVGEQFF

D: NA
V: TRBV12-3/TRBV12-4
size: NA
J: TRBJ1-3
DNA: TGTGCCAGCACTAACAGGGCTGGAAACACCATATATTTT
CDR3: CASTNRAGNTIYF

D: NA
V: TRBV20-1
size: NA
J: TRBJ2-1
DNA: TGCAGTGCCGAGGTAGGAGGCGCCTGGGTAGGTGAGCAGTTCTTC
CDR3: CSAEVGGAWVGEQFF

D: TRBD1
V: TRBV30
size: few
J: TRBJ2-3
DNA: TGTGCCTGGGGCCCGACAGGGACGATCGATACGCAGTATTTT
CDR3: CAWGPTGTIDTQYF

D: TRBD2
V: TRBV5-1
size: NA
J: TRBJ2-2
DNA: TGCGCCAGCAGCACTCAGCGGGAGAGGGTCACCGGGGAGCTGTTTTTT
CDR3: CASSTQRERVTGELFF

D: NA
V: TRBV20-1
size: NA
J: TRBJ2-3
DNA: TGCAGTGCTAGTTTCTCCCAATTGAGGCTAGCCCGCACAGATACGCAGTATTTT
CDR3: CSASFSQLRLARTDTQYF

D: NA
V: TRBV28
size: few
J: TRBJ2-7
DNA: TGTGCCAGCAGTACCCCCGGGGGATCGTCGAACGAGCAGTACTTC
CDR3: CASSTPGGSSNEQYF

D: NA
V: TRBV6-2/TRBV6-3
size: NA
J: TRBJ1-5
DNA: TGTGCCACCAAGGACTCCGGGACACCTAGCAATCAGCCCCAGCATTTT
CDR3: CATKDSGTPSNQPQHF

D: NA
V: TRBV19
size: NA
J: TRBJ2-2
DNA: TGTGCCAGTAGTATAGTTGGCGGGGAGCTGTTTTTT
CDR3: CASSIVGGELFF

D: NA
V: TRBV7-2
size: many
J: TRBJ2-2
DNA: TGTGCCAGCAGCTTAGGCGGCTCAGGCGCTGCCGGGGAGCTGTTTTTT
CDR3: CASSLGGSGAAGELFF

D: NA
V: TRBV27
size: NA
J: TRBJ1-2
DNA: TGTGCCAGCAGTTCCAAGGGCAGGGCCTCTGGCTACACCTTC
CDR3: CASSSKGRASGYTF

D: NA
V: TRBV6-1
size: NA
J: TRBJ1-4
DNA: TGTGCCAGCAGTGTCGTCCGGGACACCTATGAACAACTGTTTTTT
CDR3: CASSVVRDTYEQLFF

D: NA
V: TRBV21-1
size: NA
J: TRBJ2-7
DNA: TGTGCCAGCGGGAACCAGGTCCAGAACAGGGGAACCTCCTACGAGCAGTACTTC
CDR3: CASGNQVQNRGTSYEQYF

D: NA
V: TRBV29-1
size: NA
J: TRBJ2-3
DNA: TGCAGCGTTGTTGGGCTCTCTGAGGGGCCTAGCACAGATACGCAGTATTTT
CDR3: CSVVGLSEGPSTDTQYF

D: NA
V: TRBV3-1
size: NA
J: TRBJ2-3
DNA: TGTGCCAGCAGCCAAGATGGGAGAGATACGCAGTATTTT
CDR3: CASSQDGRDTQYF

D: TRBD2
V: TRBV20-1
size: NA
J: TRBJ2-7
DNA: TGCAGTGGTTCTAGCGGGGGTACCTACGAGCAGTACTTC
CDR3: CSGSSGGTYEQYF

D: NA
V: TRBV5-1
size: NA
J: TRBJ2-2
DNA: TGCGCCAGCAGCCGGACGCCGAACACCGGGGAGCTGTTTTTT
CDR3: CASSRTPNTGELFF

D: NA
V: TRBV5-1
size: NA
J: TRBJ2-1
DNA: TGCGCCAGTACCCGAACGCCGAGCTCCTACAATGAGCAGTTCTTC
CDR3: CASTRTPSSYNEQFF

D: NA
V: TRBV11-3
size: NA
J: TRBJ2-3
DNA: TGTGCCAGCAGCTTCCGGGGGCTCACAGATACGCAGTATTTT
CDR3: CASSFRGLTDTQYF

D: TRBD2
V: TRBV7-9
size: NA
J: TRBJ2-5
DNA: TGTGCCAGCAGCCCAACGGGGACTATAAGTACAGAGACCCAGTACTTC
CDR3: CASSPTGTISTETQYF

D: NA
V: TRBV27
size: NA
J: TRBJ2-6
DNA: TGTGCCAGCAGTTCGTGGGGGGCCAACGTCCTGACTTTC
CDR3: CASSSWGANVLTF

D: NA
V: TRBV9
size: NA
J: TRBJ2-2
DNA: TGTGCCAGCAGCTCCGCAGGAAGGGGTACGGCCGGGGAGCTGTTTTTT
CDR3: CASSSAGRGTAGELFF

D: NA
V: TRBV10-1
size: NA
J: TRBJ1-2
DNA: TGCGCCAGCAGTGAGTCCGTCCTGTATGGCTACACCTTC
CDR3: CASSESVLYGYTF

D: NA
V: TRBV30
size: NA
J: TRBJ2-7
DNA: TGTGCCTGTCGACTACCGTCCTCCTACGAGCAGTACTTC
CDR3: CACRLPSSYEQYF

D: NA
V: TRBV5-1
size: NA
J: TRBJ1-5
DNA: TGCGCCAGCAGCCACGGACCGTGGGACGGTCAGCCCCAGCATTTT
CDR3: CASSHGPWDGQPQHF

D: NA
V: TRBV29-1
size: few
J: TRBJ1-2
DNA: TGCAGCGTTGAAGGGGGGGTAAAAACTTATGGCTACACCTTC
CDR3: CSVEGGVKTYGYTF

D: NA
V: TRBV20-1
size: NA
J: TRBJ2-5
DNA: TGCAGTGCTATTAGGGGGAACGGGCAAGAGACCCAGTACTTC
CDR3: CSAIRGNGQETQYF

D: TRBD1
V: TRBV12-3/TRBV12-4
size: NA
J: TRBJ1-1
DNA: TGTGCCAGCAGTTCCCGGACAGGGCAAAGGAACACTGAAGCTTTCTTT
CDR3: CASSSRTGQRNTEAFF

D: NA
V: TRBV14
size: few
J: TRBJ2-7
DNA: TGTGCCAGCAGCCAAAATCGGGGATCCGGACAGTACTTC
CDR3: CASSQNRGSGQYF

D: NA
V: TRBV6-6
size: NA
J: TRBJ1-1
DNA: TGTGCCACCGCCACCCCTGGTCCTGAAGCTTTCTTT
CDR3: CATATPGPEAFF

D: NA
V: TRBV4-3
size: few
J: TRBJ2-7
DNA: TGCGCCAGCAGCCAAGACCTCCGGGTCTCCTACGAGCAGTACTTC
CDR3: CASSQDLRVSYEQYF

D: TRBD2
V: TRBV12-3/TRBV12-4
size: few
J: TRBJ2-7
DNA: TGTGCCAGCAGTCCCATCCAGCGGGGGGTACCGGGCGAGCAGTACTTC
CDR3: CASSPIQRGVPGEQYF

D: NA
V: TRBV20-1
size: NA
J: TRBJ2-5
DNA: TGCAGTGCTAGAGATTGGGGTGAAGAGACCCAGTACTTC
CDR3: CSARDWGEETQYF

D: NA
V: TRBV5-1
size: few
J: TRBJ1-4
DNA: TGCGCCAGCAGCCCGGGGTACGGAAGGCTCGTTGGAAAACTGTTTTTT
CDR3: CASSPGYGRLVGKLFF

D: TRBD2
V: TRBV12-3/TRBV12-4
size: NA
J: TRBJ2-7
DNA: TGTGCCAGCAGTTTGGGGGCCAGCGGGAGGTCGAGTGAGCAGTACTTC
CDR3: CASSLGASGRSSEQYF

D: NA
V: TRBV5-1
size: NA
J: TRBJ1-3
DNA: TGCGCCAGCAGCCTCTTAGGGGGAACTCTGGGCGGAAACACCATATATTTT
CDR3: CASSLLGGTLGGNTIYF

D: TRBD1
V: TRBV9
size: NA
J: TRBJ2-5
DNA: TGTGCCAGCAGCGCCCGGACAGGGGGCGTAGAGACCCAGTACTTC
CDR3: CASSARTGGVETQYF

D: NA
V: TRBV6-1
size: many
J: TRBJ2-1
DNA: TGTGCCAGCAGGTCCGGGTTGGGGGGAGATGAGCAGTTCTTC
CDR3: CASRSGLGGDEQFF